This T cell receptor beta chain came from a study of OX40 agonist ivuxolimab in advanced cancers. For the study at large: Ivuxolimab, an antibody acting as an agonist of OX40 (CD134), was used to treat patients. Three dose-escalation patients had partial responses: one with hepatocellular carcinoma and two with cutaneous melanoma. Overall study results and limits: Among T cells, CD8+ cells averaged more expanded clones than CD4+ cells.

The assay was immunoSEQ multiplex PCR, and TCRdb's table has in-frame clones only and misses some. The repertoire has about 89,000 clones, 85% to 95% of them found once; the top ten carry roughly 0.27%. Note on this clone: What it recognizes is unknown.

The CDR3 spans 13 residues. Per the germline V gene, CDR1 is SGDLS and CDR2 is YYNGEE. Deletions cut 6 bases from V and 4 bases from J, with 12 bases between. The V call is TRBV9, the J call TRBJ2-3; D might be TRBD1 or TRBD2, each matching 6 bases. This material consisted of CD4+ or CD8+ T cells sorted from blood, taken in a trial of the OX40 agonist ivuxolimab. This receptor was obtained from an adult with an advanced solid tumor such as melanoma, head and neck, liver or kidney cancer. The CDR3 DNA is TGTGCCAGCAAGTCGGGGGCGGCAGATACGCAGTATTTT. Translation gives CASKSGAADTQYF.